The T cell receptor beta chain described here comes from a study of cytomegalovirus exposure and HLA in healthy donors. Study outcomes and limitations: With later analysis, a missense DCLRE1C variant became linked to TCR beta V- and J-gene trimming. Many donors carried some public TCRs, although rarity characterized most TCR sequences. Among TCR beta chains, those listed as cytomegalovirus-associated numbered over 150.

The PCR had 60 Vbeta and 13 Jbeta primers. The data were produced by immunoSEQ multiplex PCR, yet TCRdb's version contains in-frame clones alone and is incomplete. The table includes some 62,000 clones, more than 70% detected once. Concerning this clone itself: Antigen specificity is unknown.

Germline V CDR1 and CDR2: SNHLY, FYNNEI. V was shortened by 1 base and J by 3 bases, with 9 bases between the two germline ends. CDR3 length: 15 amino acids. V usage is TRBV2 and J usage is TRBJ2-2; the D gene is possibly TRBD2 (6 bases). Sequenced sample: PBMCs. The TCR sequence derives from a man between 18 and 35 years old in good health and CMV-seronegative. CDR3 bases: TGTGCCAGCAGTGAAGGGACTACCCACACCGGGGAGCTGTTTTTT. This sequence encodes CASSEGTTHTGELFF. Based on the CDR3 plus reference TRBV2 and TRBJ2-2, the full variable domain is EPEVTQTPSHQVTQMGQEVILRCVPISNHLYFYWYRQILGQKVEFLVSFYNNEISEKSEIFDDQFSVERPDGSNFTLKIRSTKLEDSAMYFCASSEGTTHTGELFFGEGSRLTVL.